This T cell receptor beta chain was observed in a study of blood T cell repertoires in COVID-19. Study in general: Samples came from the United States, Italy and Spain, spanning acute and convalescent COVID-19. Sources were T cells, B-cell-depleted T cells, or PBMCs; the material itself was cDNA or gDNA.

The table lists this clone with a few counts. Looked up from germline, CDR1 is MNHNY and CDR2 is SVGAGI (reference sequence). This CDR3 comprises 11 residues. Trimming shortened V by 4 bases and J by 3 bases, and 3 bases separated the two germline ends. Under the authors' procedure: Using reference gene primer amplification, nucleated cell counts were estimated. Measured with immunoSEQ multiplex PCR; TCRdb has only the in-frame clones, and not every one. V and J calls and clone size are as listed in that table; D and trimming were resolved from the DNA. The sample contains tens of thousands of clones, around 84% of which appear only once.

This sequence was found in a man older than 75 with acute or convalescent COVID-19. The chain recombines TRBV6-6 with TRBJ1-2; D not resolved. Specimen: peripheral blood. Here the CDR3 reads CASSSDYGYTF. The CDR3 bases are TGTGCCAGCAGTTCCGACTATGGCTACACCTTC.